This T cell receptor (beta chain) was sequenced for a study of cytomegalovirus exposure and HLA in healthy donors (dated by TCRdb to about 2017). Study-level background: In an earlier analysis of some 610 of the donors, around 290 Gb of sequence data and approximately 100 million unique TCR beta sequences from about 179 million T cells were reported. About 300 gigabases of sequencing data and 70 million to 85 million unique TCR sequences were included in an early release covering roughly 600 HLA-typed donors. Using immunosequencing, the study profiled T cell repertoires from 666 subjects and related those repertoires to cytomegalovirus serostatus. The study aimed to test whether signatures of past pathogen exposure could be identified by cataloging public T cell receptors. Among the approximately 420 genotyped donors, about 83% belonged to the genetic ancestry cluster associated with self-reported Caucasian donors. HLA typing covered class I and class II loci at four-digit resolution. All discovery cohort repertoires had been generated on a single sequencing platform. The study combined high-throughput TCR immunosequencing, statistical association of individual TCRs with disease status, and machine learning to predict cytomegalovirus infection status. Donor age, sex, ethnicity and CMV serostatus were compiled alongside the repertoire data. A later genetic analysis took genome-wide SNP genotypes for about three fifths of the 666 donors and used that subset as a discovery cohort. In an earlier analysis of 500 to 650 of the donors, high-throughput TCR beta sequencing was used to judge whether each TCR beta V gene segment behaved as functional or pseudogenic. The number of typed donors differed by locus: about 620-630 for A, B, C, DRB1 and DQB1; approximately 520 for DQA1; approximately 600 for DPA1; and 450 to 480 for DPB1. Across about 380 genotyped donors of the cohort, an average of roughly 230,000 unique TCR beta nucleotide sequences per donor were sequenced, and approximately 19% of those sequences were non-productive. In addition to the first cohort of roughly 700 subjects, a separate validation cohort of approximately 130 different subjects was used. A later analysis re-analyzed previously published TCR beta repertoires from roughly 690 donors and added high-resolution HLA genotyping to study TCR occurrence patterns. A handful of DR-DQ haplotypes were handled as single units for association and clustering because linkage in the cohort was strong. Rather than drawing on any new phenotypic data, the later analysis identified candidate immune exposures from TCR beta sequences and the way those sequences occurred across donors.

General findings and caveats noted by the study authors: While some public TCRs were present in many individuals, most TCR sequences turned up only very rarely across donors. CMV serostatus was the only immune exposure information available for the cohort. Most CMV-associated TCR beta chains appeared to be HLA-restricted in a later analysis, and the HLA associations seemed to be driven largely by CMV exposure. A further reported finding was that TCR beta sequences accurately predicted the HLA-A and HLA-B alleles for most subjects in the first cohort. When HLA alleles, especially DR and DQ, strongly co-occurred, attributing TCR associations to individual alleles was difficult. Only TCR beta chains were sequenced in this cohort, and the absence of alpha or paired-chain data limited detectable features. Several of the top co-occurrence clusters appeared to be linked to parvovirus B19, influenza, CMV and Epstein-Barr virus, according to a later analysis. In a later genetic analysis, fewer N-insertions in productive TCRs were reported among donors in an Asian-associated ancestry cluster than the roughly 640-donor mean. Specific HLA alleles were associated with more than 15,000 TCR beta sequences at a false discovery rate of 0.05 in a later analysis. In an earlier analysis of around 500 of the donors, most TCR beta V segments appeared in productive rearrangements about 87% or about 30% of the time, broadly matching IMGT annotations. Presence/absence analyses assumed roughly uniform sequencing depth across donors, an assumption that may not hold. In a later analysis, HLA-associated TCR beta chains were found to be more clonally expanded and to have lower generation probabilities than equally common non-associated chains. In vitro tests confirmed that three of the cytomegalovirus-associated TCR beta chains recognize cytomegalovirus antigens. Because HLA typing was missing for some donors at each locus, association tests included only the typed subset. Some IMGT-functional V segments, including TRBV6-2 and TRBV6-3, could not be told apart with the 87-base-pair reads, so those segments were excluded. Linkage disequilibrium might explain the correlated functional status among segregating V segments, but an unknown experimental factor could not be excluded. A cluster of highly shared sequence variants was judged likely to be a technical artifact of the sequencing pipeline. In both the original and validation cohorts, the classifier was reported to diagnose cytomegalovirus status with high specificity and sensitivity. According to the authors, the approach could potentially be generalized to other disease states and immunological phenotypes. In a later analysis, the rate of TCR association differed among HLA loci, with DRB1 alleles having the most associated TCRs and HLA-C alleles having the fewest. Because counts were too low, seventeen rarely observed V segments, including chromosome 9 orphons, were excluded from the earlier analysis of under 650 of the donors. In a later genetic analysis, a missense DCLRE1C variant was associated with V-gene and J-gene trimming of TCR beta chains, and the association was replicated in an independent cohort. The study listed approximately 150 TCR beta chains as associated with cytomegalovirus.

As regards this clone: Which antigen it targets is not known. One base away there is no much larger clone; base qualities are not given.

The CDR3 contains 13 residues, cysteine and phenylalanine counted. Just the 39-base CDR3 DNA is kept, in frame starting at base 1. Trimming costs V 6 bases and J 5 bases, and their ends lie 13 bases apart. The germline V gene (reference sequence) supplies CDR1 SEHNR and CDR2 FQNEAQ. The cohort was made up of 666 healthy bone marrow donors. All cohort members were sampled while nominally healthy, although unrecorded immune exposures were likely present. The donor was CMV seropositive and was included in the group of some 290 seropositive cohort members. Every donor gave a peripheral blood sample, and the peripheral blood mononuclear cells from that sample were used for TCR beta sequencing. Genomic DNA extraction from the blood cell samples was performed with the Qiagen DNeasy Blood Extraction Kit. The library was generated by the immunoSEQ multiplex PCR assay. The multiplex PCR relied on a mix of 60 forward primers for TCR Vbeta segments and 13 reverse primers for TCR Jbeta segments. The CDR3 region of rearranged TCR beta genes was amplified from genomic DNA with a multiplex PCR assay. The amplified TCR beta libraries were sequenced on the Illumina HiSeq System as 87-base-pair reads. As for the authors' bioinformatics: A later analysis counted some 80 million unique TCR beta chains across the 666 repertoires, and around 12 million of these chains were shared by at least two donors. Raw reads were error-corrected and collapsed into unique sequences by a nearest-neighbor algorithm in which closely related sequences were merged to remove PCR and sequencing errors. Alignment of CDR3 sequences to IMGT reference sequences was used to assign V, D and J gene segments. For a sequence to be retained, a match of at least six nucleotides was required to both a V gene segment and a J gene segment. A rearrangement counted as productive if the CDR3 had no stop codons and remained in frame with V and J, and every other rearrangement counted as non-productive. Following IMGT convention, CDR3 was defined as the stretch from the second conserved V-encoded cysteine up to the conserved J-encoded phenylalanine. Sequences without an unambiguous match to a single V gene segment were excluded from the earlier analysis of over 500 of the donors. An earlier analysis of 500 to 700 of the donors classified V segments as functional when productive rearrangements were above 56.7% and as segregating when the standard deviation between donors was above 5%. A statistical classification framework was developed to diagnose cytomegalovirus status using the catalog of TCR beta chain sequences. In a later analysis, TCR nucleotide sequences were compared against IMGT/GENE-DB human TR gene sequences so that V and J genes could be assigned. The TCRdist pipeline was used in a later analysis to assign CDR3 sequences and most-parsimonious VDJ recombination scenarios. In a later analysis, every TCR beta chain was defined by the combination of its CDR3 amino acid sequence and its V-gene family, and reads without a unique V-gene family were dropped. A later analysis removed 500 to 600 highly shared, low-generation-probability nucleotide sequences to deal with suspected cross-contamination and a sequencing artifact. In a later analysis, a clonal expansion index was calculated for each public chain from normalized within-repertoire ranks of inferred template counts. In a later analysis, generation probabilities were computed with a VDJ recombination model fitted to out-of-frame rearrangements, and the resulting probabilities were checked against IGoR. In a later analysis, hypergeometric tests were used to score TCR-TCR, TCR-HLA and TCR-CMV co-occurrence, with a repertoire-size bias correction applied to TCR pairs. False discovery rates were estimated in a later analysis by permuting HLA or CMV assignments 20 times. In a later analysis, co-occurring TCRs were grouped using DBSCAN, with TCRdist sequence similarity added in when clustering inside HLA-allele-positive subsets. Repertoires with fewer than 30,000 or more than 120,000 public chains were left out of co-occurrence clustering, as were roughly five repertoires with anomalous nucleotide sharing. Drawn from immuneACCESS, this table holds only the in-frame rearrangements with V and J called that TCRdb kept. Clones are partly lost; checked studies trace under half to an unresolved V gene and leave the rest unexplained. D and trimming were read from the DNA, whereas the V and J calls and clone size are those reported in that table. This sample comprises 120,000 or so clones, around four fifths of them detected only once. Around 30% of the sample goes to the ten largest clones.

The chain joins TRBV7-9 to TRBJ1-1; a tentative D match to TRBD1 spans 5 bases. What was sequenced was PBMCs. The source of this sequence is a man in his fifties or sixties in good health and CMV-seropositive. This receptor carries the CDR3 CASSTPGGTEAFF. The sequence in DNA is TGTGCCAGCAGTACCCCCGGGGGGACTGAAGCTTTCTTT. With all but the CDR3 taken from the reference TRBV7-9 and TRBJ1-1 genes, the full variable domain is: DTGVSQNPRHKITKRGQNVTFRCDPISEHNRLYWYRQTLGQGPEFLTYFQNEAQLEKSRLLSDRFSAERPKGSFSTLEIQRTEQGDSAMYLCASSTPGGTEAFFGQGTRLTVV.